This entry describes one T cell receptor (beta chain). Its target is unknown. The entry originates in a study of T cell repertoires in ileal Crohn's disease. Libraries were prepared by immunoSEQ multiplex PCR; TCRdb keeps only in-frame clonotypes and omits some of them. The repertoire holds approximately 29,000 clones, with about 81% as singletons. The germline CDR1 and CDR2 sequences are LNHDA and SQIVND (reference sequence). V was trimmed by 5 bases and J by 9 bases, leaving 8 bases between them. CDR3 length: 11 amino acids. Findings of the study overall: High-frequency clones were more common in sorted CD8 than CD4 cells. Endoscopic recurrence occurred in every patient whose clonality exceeded 26.8%.

What was sequenced was ileal tissue. This clonotype originated in an adult with Crohn's disease. J is TRBJ2-4 and V is TRBV19, with a possible D match to TRBD2 (6 bases). The DNA for the CDR3 is TGTGCCAGTAGTCCCGGGAGCATTCAGTACTTC. Translated: CASSPGSIQYF.